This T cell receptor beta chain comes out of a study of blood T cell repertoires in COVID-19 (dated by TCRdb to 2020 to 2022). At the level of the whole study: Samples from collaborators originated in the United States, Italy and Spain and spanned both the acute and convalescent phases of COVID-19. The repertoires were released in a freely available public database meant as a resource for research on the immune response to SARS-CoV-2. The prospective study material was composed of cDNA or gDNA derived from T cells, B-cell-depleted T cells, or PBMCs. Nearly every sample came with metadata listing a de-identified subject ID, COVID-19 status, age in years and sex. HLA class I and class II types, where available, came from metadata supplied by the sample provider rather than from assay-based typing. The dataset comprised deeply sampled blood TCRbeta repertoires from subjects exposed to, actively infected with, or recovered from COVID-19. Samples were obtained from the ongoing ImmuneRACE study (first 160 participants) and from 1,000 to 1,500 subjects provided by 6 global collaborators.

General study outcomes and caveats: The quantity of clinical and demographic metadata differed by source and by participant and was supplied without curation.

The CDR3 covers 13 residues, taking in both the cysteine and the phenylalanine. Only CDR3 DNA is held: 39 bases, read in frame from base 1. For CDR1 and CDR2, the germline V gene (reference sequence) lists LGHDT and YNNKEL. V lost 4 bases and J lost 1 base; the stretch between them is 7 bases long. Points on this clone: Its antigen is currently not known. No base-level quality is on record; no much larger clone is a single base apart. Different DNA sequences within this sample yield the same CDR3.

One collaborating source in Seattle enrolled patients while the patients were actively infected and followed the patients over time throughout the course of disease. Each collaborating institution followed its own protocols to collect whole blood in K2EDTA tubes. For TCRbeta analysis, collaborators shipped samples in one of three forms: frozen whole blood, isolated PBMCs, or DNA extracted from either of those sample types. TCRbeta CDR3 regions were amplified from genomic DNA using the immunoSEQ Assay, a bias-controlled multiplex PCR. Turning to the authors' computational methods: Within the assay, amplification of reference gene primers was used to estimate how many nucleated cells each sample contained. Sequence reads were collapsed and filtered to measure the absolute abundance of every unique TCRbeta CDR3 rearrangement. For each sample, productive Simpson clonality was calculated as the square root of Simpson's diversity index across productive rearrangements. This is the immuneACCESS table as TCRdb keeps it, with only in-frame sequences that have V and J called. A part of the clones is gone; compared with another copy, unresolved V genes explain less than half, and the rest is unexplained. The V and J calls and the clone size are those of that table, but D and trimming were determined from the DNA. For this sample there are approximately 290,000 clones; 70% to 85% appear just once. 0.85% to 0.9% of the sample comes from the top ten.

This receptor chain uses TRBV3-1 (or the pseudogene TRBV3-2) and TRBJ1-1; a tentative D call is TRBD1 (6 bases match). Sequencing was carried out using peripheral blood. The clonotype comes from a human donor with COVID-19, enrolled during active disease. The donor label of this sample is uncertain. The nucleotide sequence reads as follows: TGTGCCAGCAGCCCGACAGGGAACACTGAAGCTTTCTTT. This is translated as CASSPTGNTEAFF.